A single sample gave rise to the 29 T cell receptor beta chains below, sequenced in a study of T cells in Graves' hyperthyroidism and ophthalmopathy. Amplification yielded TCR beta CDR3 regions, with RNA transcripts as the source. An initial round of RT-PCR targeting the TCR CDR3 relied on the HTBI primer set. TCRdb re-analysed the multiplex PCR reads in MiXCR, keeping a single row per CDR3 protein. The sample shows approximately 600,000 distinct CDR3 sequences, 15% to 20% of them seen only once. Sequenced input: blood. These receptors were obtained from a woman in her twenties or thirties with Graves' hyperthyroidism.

The CDR3 sequence is CSAREASGRAVMDTGELFF. The CDR3 DNA reads TGCAGTGCTAGAGAGGCTAGCGGGAGGGCCGTGATGGACACCGGGGAGCTGTTTTTT. The rearrangement links TRBV20-1 to TRBJ2-2, with 12 nucleotides matching TRBD2. Germline V gene data show CDR1 as DFQATT and CDR2 as SNEGSKA (reference sequence). J lost 3 bases, V lost 0 bases, and 11 bases had no gene match. This CDR3 region has 19 residues.

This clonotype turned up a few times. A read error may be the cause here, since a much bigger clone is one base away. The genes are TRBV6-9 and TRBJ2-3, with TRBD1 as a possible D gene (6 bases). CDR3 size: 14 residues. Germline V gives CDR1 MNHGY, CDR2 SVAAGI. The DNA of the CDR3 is TGTGCCAGCTGTTACCAGGGGCCCACAGATACGCAGTATTTT. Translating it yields CASCYQGPTDTQYF.

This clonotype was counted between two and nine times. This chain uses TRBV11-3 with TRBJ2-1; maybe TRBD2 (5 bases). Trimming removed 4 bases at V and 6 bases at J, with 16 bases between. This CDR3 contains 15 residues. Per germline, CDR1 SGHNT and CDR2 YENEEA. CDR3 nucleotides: TGTGCCAGCAGCTCCCGTAGTGGGGAGTCCAATGAGCAGTTCTTC. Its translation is CASSSRSGESNEQFF.

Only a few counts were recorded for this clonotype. CDR3 coding DNA: TGCGCCAGCAGCTCGAGCGGGTCCCTAGGGACAGATACGCAGTATTTT. It encodes CASSSSGSLGTDTQYF. The chain joins TRBV5-1 to TRBJ2-3; TRBD2 is a possible D gene (6 bases). Trimming pared 3 bases from V and 3 bases from J, leaving 17 bases between. Per the germline V gene, CDR1 is SGHRS and CDR2 is YFSETQ. The CDR3 spans 16 residues.

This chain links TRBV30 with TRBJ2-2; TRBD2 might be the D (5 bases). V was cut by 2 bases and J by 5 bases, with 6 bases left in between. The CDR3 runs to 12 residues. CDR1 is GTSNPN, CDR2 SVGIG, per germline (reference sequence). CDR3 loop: CAWSTGTGELFF. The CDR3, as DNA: TGTGCCTGGAGTACGGGAACCGGGGAGCTGTTTTTT.

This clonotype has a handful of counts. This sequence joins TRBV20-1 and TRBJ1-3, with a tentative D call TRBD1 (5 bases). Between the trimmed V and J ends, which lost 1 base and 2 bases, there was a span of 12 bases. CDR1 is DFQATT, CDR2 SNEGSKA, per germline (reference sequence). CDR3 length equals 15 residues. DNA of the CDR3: TGCAGTGCTAGAGCGGTAGCAGGGACTGGAAACACCATATATTTT. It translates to CSARAVAGTGNTIYF.

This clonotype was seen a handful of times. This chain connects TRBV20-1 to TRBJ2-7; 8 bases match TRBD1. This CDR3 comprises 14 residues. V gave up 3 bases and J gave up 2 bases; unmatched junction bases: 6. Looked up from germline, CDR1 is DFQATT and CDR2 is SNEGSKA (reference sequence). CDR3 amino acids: CSARATGGPYEQYF. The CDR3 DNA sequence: TGCAGTGCTAGGGCTACAGGGGGACCCTACGAGCAGTACTTC.

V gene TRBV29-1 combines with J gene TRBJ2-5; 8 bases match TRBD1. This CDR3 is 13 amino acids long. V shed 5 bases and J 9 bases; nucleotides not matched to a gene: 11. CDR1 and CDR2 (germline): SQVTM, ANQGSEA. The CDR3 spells CSVLTGAGGAQYF. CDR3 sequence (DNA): TGCAGCGTTTTGACAGGGGCCGGAGGGGCCCAGTACTTC. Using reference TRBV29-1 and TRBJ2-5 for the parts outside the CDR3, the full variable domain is SAVISQKPSRDICQRGTSLTIQCQVDSQVTMMFWYRQQPGQSLTLIATANQGSEATYESGFVIDKFPISRPNLTFSTLTVSNMSPEDSSIYLCSVLTGAGGAQYFGPGTRLLVL.

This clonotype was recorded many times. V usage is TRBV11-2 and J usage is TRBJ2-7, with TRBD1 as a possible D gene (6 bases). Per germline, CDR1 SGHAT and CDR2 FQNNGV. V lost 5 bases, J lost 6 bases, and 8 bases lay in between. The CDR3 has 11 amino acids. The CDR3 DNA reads TGTGCCAGCAGCACAGGGCCCGAGCAGTACTTC. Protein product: CASSTGPEQYF.

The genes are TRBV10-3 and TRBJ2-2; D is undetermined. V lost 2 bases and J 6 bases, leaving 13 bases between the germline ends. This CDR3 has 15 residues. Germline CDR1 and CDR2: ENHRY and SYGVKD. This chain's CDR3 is CAISEGRQSPGELFF. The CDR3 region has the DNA TGTGCCATCAGTGAGGGAAGGCAGTCCCCCGGGGAGCTGTTTTTT.

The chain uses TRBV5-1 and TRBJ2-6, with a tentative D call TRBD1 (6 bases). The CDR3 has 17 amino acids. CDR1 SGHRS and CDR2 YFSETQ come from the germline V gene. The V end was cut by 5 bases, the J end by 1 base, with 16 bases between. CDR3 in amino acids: CASRTGNLASGANVLTF. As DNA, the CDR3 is TGCGCCAGCAGAACAGGGAACCTTGCATCTGGGGCCAACGTCCTGACTTTC.

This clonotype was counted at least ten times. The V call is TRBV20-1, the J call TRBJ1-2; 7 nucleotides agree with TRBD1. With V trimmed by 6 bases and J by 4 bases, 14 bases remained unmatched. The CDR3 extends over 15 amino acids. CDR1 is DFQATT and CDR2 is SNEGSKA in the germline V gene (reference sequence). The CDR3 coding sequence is TGCAGTGCAACTAACCCATCGACAGGGAGCTATGGCTACACCTTC. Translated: CSATNPSTGSYGYTF.

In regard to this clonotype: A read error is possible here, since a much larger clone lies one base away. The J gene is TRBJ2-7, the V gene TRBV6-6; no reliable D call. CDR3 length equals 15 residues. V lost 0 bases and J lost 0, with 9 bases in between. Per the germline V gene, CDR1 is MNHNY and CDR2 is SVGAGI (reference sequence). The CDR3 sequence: CASSYSTGPSYEQYF. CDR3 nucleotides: TGTGCCAGCAGTTACTCTACTGGCCCCTCCTACGAGCAGTACTTC.

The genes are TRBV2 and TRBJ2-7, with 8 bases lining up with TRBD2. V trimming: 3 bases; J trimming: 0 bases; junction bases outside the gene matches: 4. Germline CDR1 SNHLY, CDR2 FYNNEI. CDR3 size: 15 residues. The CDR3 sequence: CASSESSGISYEQYF. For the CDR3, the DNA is TGTGCCAGCAGTGAGAGTAGCGGGATCTCCTACGAGCAGTACTTC.

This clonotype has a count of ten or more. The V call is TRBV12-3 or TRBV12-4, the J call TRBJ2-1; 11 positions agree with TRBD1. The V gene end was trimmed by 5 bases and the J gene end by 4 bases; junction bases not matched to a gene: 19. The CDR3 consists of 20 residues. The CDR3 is CASSRRTGGVGLALYNEQFF. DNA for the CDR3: TGTGCCAGCAGTCGAAGGACAGGGGGCGTGGGACTAGCCCTTTACAATGAGCAGTTCTTC.

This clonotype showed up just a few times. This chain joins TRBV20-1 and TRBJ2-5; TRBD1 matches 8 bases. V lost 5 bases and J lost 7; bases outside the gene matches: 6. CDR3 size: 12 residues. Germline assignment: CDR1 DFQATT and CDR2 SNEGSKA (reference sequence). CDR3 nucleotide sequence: TGCAGTGCTTCCCAGGGGGCCGGGACCCAGTACTTC. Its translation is CSASQGAGTQYF.

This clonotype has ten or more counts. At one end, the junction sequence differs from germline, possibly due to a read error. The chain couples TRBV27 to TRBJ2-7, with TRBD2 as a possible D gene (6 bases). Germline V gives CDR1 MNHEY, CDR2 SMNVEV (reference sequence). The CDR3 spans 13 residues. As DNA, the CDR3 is TGTGCCAGCAGCTTATCGACTAGCTACGAGCAGTACTTC. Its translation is CASSLSTSYEQYF.

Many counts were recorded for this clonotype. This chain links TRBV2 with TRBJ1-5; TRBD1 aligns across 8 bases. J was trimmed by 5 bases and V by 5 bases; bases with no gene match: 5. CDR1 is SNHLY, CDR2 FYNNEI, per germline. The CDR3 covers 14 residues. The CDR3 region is CASSRQGSYQPQHF. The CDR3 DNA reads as TGTGCCAGCAGTCGACAGGGGAGCTATCAGCCCCAGCATTTT.

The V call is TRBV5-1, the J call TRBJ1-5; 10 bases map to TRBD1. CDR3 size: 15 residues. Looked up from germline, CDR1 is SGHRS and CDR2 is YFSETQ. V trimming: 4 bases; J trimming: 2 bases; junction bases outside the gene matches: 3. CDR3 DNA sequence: TGCGCCAGCAGCAAAGGGACAGGGGGCAATCAGCCCCAGCATTTT. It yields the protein CASSKGTGGNQPQHF.

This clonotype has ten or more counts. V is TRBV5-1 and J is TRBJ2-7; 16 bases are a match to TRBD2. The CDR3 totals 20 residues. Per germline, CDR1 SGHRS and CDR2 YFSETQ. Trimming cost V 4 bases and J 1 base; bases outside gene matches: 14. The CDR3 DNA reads TGCGCCAGCAGCGGACCGACGGGACTAGCGGGAGGGATGGGATCCTACGAGCAGTACTTC. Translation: CASSGPTGLAGGMGSYEQYF.

This CDR3 reads CASTKLAGESTGELFF. In nucleotides, the CDR3 is TGTGCCAGCACCAAGCTAGCGGGAGAATCAACCGGGGAGCTGTTTTTT. V usage is TRBV12-3 or TRBV12-4 and J usage is TRBJ2-2, with TRBD2 identical over 10 bases. This CDR3 is 16 amino acids long. V trimming: 7 bases; J trimming: 5 bases; junction bases outside the gene matches: 10.

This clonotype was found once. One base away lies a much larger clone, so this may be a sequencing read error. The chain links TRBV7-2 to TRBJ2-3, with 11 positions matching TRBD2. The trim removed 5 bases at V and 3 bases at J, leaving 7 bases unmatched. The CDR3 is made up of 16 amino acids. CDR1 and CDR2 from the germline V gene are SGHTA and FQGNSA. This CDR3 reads CASSKGLAGSTDTQYF. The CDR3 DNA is TGTGCCAGCAGCAAAGGACTAGCGGGTTCTACAGATACGCAGTATTTT. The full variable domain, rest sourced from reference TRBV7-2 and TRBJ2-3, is GAGVSQSPSNKVTEKGKDVELRCDPISGHTALYWYRQSLGQGLEFLIYFQGNSAPDKSGLPSDRFSAERTGGSVSTLTIQRTQQEDSAVYLCASSKGLAGSTDTQYFGPGTRLTVL.

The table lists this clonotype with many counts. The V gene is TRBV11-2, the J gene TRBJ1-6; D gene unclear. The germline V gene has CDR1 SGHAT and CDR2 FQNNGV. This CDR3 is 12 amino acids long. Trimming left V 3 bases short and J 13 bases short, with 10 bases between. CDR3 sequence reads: CASSLPAAPLHF. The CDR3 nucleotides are TGTGCCAGCAGCTTGCCGGCGGCGCCCCTCCACTTT.

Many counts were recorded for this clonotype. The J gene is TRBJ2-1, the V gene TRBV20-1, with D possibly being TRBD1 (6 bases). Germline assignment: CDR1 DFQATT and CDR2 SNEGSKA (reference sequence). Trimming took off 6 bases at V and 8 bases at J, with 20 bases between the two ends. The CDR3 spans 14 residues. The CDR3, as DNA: TGCAGTGCGGAGACTCCAGGGGCGCTCGATGAGCAGTTCTTC. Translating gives CSAETPGALDEQFF.

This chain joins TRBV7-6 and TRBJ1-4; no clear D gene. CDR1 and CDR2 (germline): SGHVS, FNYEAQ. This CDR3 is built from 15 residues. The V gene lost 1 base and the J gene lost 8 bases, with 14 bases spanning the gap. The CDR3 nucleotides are TGTGCCAGCAGCTTAGGCCGAAGCGGAGGGGAAAAACTGTTTTTT. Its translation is CASSLGRSGGEKLFF. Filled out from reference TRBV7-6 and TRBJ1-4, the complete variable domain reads GAGVSQSPRYKVTKRGQDVALRCDPISGHVSLYWYRQALGQGPEFLTYFNYEAQQDKSGLPNDRFSAERPEGSISTLTIQRTEQRDSAMYRCASSLGRSGGEKLFFGSGTQLSVL.

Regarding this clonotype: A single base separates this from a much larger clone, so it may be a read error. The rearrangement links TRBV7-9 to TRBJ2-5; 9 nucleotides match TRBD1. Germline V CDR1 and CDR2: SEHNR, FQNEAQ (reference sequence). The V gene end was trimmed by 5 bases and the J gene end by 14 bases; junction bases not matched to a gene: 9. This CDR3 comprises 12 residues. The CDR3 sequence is CASSLTGGSSYF. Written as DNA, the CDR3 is TGTGCCAGCAGCCTCACAGGGGGCTCGTCCTACTTC. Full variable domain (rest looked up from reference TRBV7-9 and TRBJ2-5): DTGVSQNPRHKITKRGQNVTFRCDPISEHNRLYWYRQTLGQGPEFLTYFQNEAQLEKSRLLSDRFSAERPKGSFSTLEIQRTEQGDSAMYLCASSLTGGSSYFGPGTRLLVL.

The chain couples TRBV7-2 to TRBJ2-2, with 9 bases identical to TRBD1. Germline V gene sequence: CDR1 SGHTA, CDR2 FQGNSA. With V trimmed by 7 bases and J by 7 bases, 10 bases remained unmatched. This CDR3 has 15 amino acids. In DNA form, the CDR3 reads TGTGCCAGCACCCCTCGCACAGGGGGCGGCGGGGAGCTGTTTTTT. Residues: CASTPRTGGGGELFF.

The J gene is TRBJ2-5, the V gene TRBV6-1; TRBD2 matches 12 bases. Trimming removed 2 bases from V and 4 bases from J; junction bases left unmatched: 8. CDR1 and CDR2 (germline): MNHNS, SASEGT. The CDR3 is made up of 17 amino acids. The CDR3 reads CASSELAGGPERETQYF. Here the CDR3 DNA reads TGTGCCAGCAGTGAACTAGCGGGAGGGCCAGAGAGAGAGACCCAGTACTTC.

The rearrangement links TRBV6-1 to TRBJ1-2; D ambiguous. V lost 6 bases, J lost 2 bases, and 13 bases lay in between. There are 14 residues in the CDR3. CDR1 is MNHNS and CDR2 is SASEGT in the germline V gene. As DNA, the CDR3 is TGTGCCAGCAGACCCCGTTCAACGAACTATGGCTACACCTTC. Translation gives CASRPRSTNYGYTF.